This T cell receptor (beta chain) derives from a study of shared clonotypes between healthy human individuals. At deep level, the assay was performed. TCRdb's table, derived via immunoSEQ multiplex PCR, lists solely in-frame clones and lacks some. The table includes around 700,000 clones, around two thirds detected once. Between the trimmed V and J ends, which lost 0 bases and 7 bases, there was a span of 19 bases. Germline V gene data show CDR1 as LGHNA and CDR2 as YNFKEQ. This CDR3 is 16 amino acids long. A CD45RA+ naive subset and a CD45RA-negative memory subset were split from CD4+ cells. This clone has just a few counts.

The sample taken for sequencing was memory CD4+ T cells sorted from blood. Sample subset: CD45RA-negative fraction. This chain uses TRBV4-2 with TRBJ2-7; D is tentatively TRBD1 or TRBD2 (6 bases each). The receptor comes from a woman aged 25 to 39 in good health. The CDR3 DNA follows: TGTGCCAGCAGCCAAGATGACAGGAGGGGAATAGGAGAGCAGTACTTC. This translates into CASSQDDRRGIGEQYF.